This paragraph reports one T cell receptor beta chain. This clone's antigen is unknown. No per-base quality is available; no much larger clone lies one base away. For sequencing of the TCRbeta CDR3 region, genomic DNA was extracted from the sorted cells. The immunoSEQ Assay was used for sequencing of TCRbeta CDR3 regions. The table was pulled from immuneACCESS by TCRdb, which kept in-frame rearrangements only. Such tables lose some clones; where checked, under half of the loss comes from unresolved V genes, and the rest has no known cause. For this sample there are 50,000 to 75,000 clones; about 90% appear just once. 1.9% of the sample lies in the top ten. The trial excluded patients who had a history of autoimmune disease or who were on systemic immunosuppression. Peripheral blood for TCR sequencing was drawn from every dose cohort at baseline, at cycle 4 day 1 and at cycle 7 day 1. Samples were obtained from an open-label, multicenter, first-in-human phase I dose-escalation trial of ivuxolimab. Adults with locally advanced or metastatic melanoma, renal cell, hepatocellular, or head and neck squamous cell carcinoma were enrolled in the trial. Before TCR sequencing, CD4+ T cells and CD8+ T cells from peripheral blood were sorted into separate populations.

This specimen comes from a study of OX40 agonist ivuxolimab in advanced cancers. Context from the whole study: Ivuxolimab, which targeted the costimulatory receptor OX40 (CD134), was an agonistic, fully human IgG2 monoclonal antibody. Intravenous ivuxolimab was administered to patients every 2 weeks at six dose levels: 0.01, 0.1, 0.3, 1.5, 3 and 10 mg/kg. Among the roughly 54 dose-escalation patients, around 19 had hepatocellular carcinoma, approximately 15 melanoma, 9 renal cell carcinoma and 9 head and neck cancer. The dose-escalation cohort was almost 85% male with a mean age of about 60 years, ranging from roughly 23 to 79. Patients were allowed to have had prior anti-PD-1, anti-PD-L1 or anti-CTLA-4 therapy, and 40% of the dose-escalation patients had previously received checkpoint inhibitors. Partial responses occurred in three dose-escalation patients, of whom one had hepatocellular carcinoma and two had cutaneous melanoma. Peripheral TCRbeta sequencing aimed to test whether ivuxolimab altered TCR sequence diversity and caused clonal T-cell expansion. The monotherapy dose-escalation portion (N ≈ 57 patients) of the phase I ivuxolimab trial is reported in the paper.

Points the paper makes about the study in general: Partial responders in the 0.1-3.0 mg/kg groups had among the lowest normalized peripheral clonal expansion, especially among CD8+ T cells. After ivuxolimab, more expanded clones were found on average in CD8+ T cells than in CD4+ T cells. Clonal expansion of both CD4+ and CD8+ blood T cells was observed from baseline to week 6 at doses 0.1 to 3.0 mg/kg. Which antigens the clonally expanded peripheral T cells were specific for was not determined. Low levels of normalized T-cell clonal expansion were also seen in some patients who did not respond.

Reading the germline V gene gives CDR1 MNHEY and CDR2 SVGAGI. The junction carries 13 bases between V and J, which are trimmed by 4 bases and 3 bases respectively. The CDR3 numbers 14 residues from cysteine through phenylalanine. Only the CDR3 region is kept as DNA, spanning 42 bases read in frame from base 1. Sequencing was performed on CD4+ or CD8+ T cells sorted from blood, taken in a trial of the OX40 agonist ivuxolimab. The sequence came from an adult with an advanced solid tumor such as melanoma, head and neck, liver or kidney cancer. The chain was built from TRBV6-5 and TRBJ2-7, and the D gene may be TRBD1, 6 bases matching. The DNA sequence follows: TGTGCCAGCAGTTCCCAGGGGTTAGGCTACGAGCAGTACTTC. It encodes CASSSQGLGYEQYF.